The sample holds many counts of the clone carrying this T cell receptor beta chain. V lost 0 bases, J lost 6 bases, and 15 bases lay in between. The CDR3 length is 15 residues. The germline CDR1 and CDR2 sequences are LGHDT and YNNKEL (reference sequence). TCRdb analysed the RT-PCR reads with MiXCR anew, one entry per CDR3 protein. There are about 680,000 distinct CDR3 sequences in the sample; 14% occur only once, and roughly 4% lies in the top ten. V gene TRBV3-1 combines with J gene TRBJ2-7; tentatively, D is TRBD1 (5 bases). The TCR sequence derives from a female donor in good health, serving as a healthy control. Sequencing was carried out using memory CD4+ T cells from blood. The CDR3 here is CASSQERSGIAEQYF. For the CDR3, the DNA is TGTGCCAGCAGCCAAGAAAGATCAGGGATTGCCGAGCAGTACTTC.